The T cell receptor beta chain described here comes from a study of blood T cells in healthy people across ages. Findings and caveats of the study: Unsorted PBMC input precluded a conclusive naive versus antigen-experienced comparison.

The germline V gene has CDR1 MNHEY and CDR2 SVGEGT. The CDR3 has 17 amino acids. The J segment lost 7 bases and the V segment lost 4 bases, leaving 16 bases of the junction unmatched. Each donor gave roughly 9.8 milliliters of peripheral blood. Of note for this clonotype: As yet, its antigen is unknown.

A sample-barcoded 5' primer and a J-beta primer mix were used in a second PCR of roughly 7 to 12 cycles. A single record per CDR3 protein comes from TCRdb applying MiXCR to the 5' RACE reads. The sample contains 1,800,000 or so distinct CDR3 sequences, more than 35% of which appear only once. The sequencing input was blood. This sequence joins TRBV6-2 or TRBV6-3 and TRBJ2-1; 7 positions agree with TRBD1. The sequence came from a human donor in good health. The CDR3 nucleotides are TGTGCCAGCAGTTCCACACTCTACAGGGGAACGGGGAATGAGCAGTTCTTC. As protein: CASSSTLYRGTGNEQFF.